A selection of T cell receptor beta chains follows, all from one sample in a study of radiation and T cells in renal cell carcinoma. The assay was immunoSEQ multiplex PCR, and TCRdb's table has in-frame clones only and misses some. The data hold roughly 120,000 clones, with approximately 78% observed a single time. Sample: blood, taken from a patient whose treatment included radiotherapy and nephrectomy. These receptor sequences come from a woman aged 60-75 years with renal cell carcinoma. Each CDR3 is given with its conserved first and last residue. D genes are given only for firm matches. The size entry is marked missing in some rows and otherwise reads once, few, many or a size class.

NA	TRBV9	NA	TRBJ1-4	CASSVGARSSNEKLFF	TGTGCCAGCAGCGTAGGGGCCAGGTCCTCTAATGAAAAACTGTTTTTT
NA	TRBV14	TRBD1	TRBJ2-3	CASSGTVSDTQYF	TGTGCCAGCAGCGGGACAGTGTCAGATACGCAGTATTTT
NA	TRBV28	NA	TRBJ1-4	CACGKTVATNEKLFF	TGTGCCTGCGGAAAGACCGTCGCAACTAATGAAAAACTGTTTTTT
NA	TRBV6-4	TRBD1	TRBJ1-5	CASSRGQGHYQPQHF	TGTGCCAGCAGTCGAGGACAGGGGCACTATCAGCCCCAGCATTTT
NA	TRBV4-1	TRBD1	TRBJ2-1	CASSQDLVGTGFYNEQFF	TGCGCCAGCAGCCAAGATCTGGTAGGGACAGGGTTTTACAATGAGCAGTTCTTC
NA	TRBV2	NA	TRBJ2-3	CASSIRGGTDTQYF	TGTGCCAGCAGCATTAGAGGGGGCACAGATACGCAGTATTTT
NA	TRBV5-4	TRBD1	TRBJ2-2	CASSPSGGPNTGELFF	TGTGCCAGCAGCCCCTCAGGGGGCCCTAACACCGGGGAGCTGTTTTTT
NA	TRBV28	NA	TRBJ2-3	CASSPGVSTDTQYF	TGTGCCAGCAGTCCGGGGGTTTCCACAGATACGCAGTATTTT
once	TRBV7-3	TRBD1	TRBJ1-2	CASSITGTGNYGYTF	TGTGCCAGCAGCATAACCGGGACAGGGAACTATGGCTACACCTTC
NA	TRBV20-1	NA	TRBJ2-1	CSVGHNEQFF	TGCAGCGTGGGGCACAATGAGCAGTTCTTC
once	TRBV28	TRBD2	TRBJ2-5	CASRPGLVEETQYF	TGTGCCAGCAGACCGGGACTAGTTGAAGAGACCCAGTACTTC
NA	TRBV4-3	NA	TRBJ1-2	CASSQEMQVRSYGYTF	TGCGCCAGCAGCCAAGAGATGCAGGTCCGTAGCTATGGCTACACCTTC
many	TRBV19	NA	TRBJ2-1	CASTPRTASSYNEQFF	TGTGCCAGTACCCCCAGGACAGCTAGCTCCTACAATGAGCAGTTCTTC
NA	TRBV27	TRBD1	TRBJ1-4	CASSSMGQGAFGEKLFF	TGTGCCAGCAGTAGTATGGGACAGGGGGCTTTTGGTGAAAAACTGTTTTTT
NA	TRBV6-1	NA	TRBJ1-3	CASSEQGLTGNTIYF	TGTGCCAGCAGTGAACAGGGTCTGACTGGAAACACCATATATTTT
few	TRBV4-1	NA	TRBJ1-5	CASSQEHSNQPQHF	TGCGCCAGCAGCCAAGAGCACAGCAATCAGCCCCAGCATTTT
NA	TRBV19	NA	TRBJ2-5	CASSDSRAQETQYF	TGTGCCAGTAGTGACAGCAGGGCCCAAGAGACCCAGTACTTC
NA	TRBV28	TRBD2	TRBJ2-5	CASSYSGSGTQYF	TGTGCCAGCAGTTATAGCGGGAGCGGGACCCAGTACTTC
few	TRBV25-1	NA	TRBJ1-1	CASRQGNTEAFF	TGTGCCAGCAGACAGGGGAACACTGAAGCTTTCTTT
once	TRBV6-6	NA	TRBJ2-7	CAGARVEAGEQYF	TGTGCCGGTGCGCGGGTGGAGGCCGGGGAGCAGTACTTC
once	TRBV28	TRBD1	TRBJ2-5	CASSPWTGATQETQYF	TGTGCCAGCAGCCCATGGACAGGGGCCACTCAAGAGACCCAGTACTTC
NA	TRBV9	TRBD2	TRBJ2-2	CASSVRLAGANTGELFF	TGTGCCAGCAGCGTAAGACTAGCGGGGGCGAACACCGGGGAGCTGTTTTTT
once	TRBV2	NA	TRBJ2-2	CASSEFGGPQNTGELFF	TGTGCCAGCAGTGAATTCGGGGGGCCTCAGAACACCGGGGAGCTGTTTTTT
NA	TRBV5-1	NA	TRBJ2-7	CASSLGGTAPYEQYF	TGCGCCAGCAGCTTGGGAGGGACGGCACCGTACGAGCAGTACTTC
once	TRBV6-5	TRBD1	TRBJ1-1	CASRPGTDAKAFF	TGTGCCAGCAGGCCAGGGACAGATGCAAAAGCTTTCTTT
NA	TRBV29-1	NA	TRBJ2-7	CSVVWFGGYGYEQYF	TGCAGCGTTGTTTGGTTTGGCGGGTATGGCTACGAGCAGTACTTC
NA	TRBV5-1	TRBD1	TRBJ1-1	CASSYTQGAGTEAFF	TGCGCCAGCAGCTACACCCAGGGGGCGGGCACTGAAGCTTTCTTT
NA	TRBV15	NA	TRBJ1-5	CATSRAAQGRSNQPQHF	TGTGCCACCAGCAGAGCCGCCCAGGGGCGGAGCAATCAGCCCCAGCATTTT
NA	TRBV27	TRBD1	TRBJ1-1	CASSPTDRVWGAFF	TGTGCCAGCAGCCCCACGGACAGGGTGTGGGGAGCTTTCTTT
NA	TRBV5-1	TRBD1	TRBJ2-7	CASSLVQGADEQYF	TGCGCCAGCAGCTTGGTCCAGGGGGCGGACGAGCAGTACTTC
NA	TRBV30	TRBD1	TRBJ2-7	CAWSANRGPYEQYF	TGTGCCTGGAGTGCCAACAGGGGCCCCTACGAGCAGTACTTC
NA	TRBV25-1	TRBD1	TRBJ1-1	CASSETGTAMNTEAFF	TGTGCCAGCAGTGAAACTGGGACAGCCATGAACACTGAAGCTTTCTTT
NA	TRBV7-9	TRBD1	TRBJ1-1	CASSRQGAQRNTEAFF	TGTGCCAGCAGCCGGCAGGGGGCCCAGAGGAACACTGAAGCTTTCTTT
NA	TRBV7-6	TRBD2	TRBJ2-2	CASSLGAGVPGELFF	TGTGCCAGCAGCTTAGGAGCGGGAGTGCCCGGGGAGCTGTTTTTT
NA	TRBV5-4	TRBD1	TRBJ1-6	CASSLVVGGEGNSPLHF	TGTGCCAGCAGCTTGGTGGTAGGGGGCGAAGGTAATTCACCCCTCCACTTT
many	TRBV11-2	NA	TRBJ2-4	CASSLGGAAKNIQYF	TGTGCCAGCAGCTTAGGGGGCGCTGCCAAAAACATTCAGTACTTC
once	TRBV4-3	TRBD1	TRBJ2-5	CASSRGQGKETQYF	TGCGCCAGCAGCCGAGGACAGGGGAAAGAGACCCAGTACTTC
NA	TRBV11-2	NA	TRBJ2-7	CASSLISTPFANEQYF	TGTGCCAGCAGCTTAATATCGACGCCTTTCGCCAACGAGCAGTACTTC
NA	TRBV7-3	TRBD2	TRBJ2-5	CASSRGLAGDQETQYF	TGTGCCAGCAGCAGGGGACTAGCGGGAGACCAAGAGACCCAGTACTTC
NA	TRBV5-1	NA	TRBJ2-1	CASSLGRETFDNEQFF	TGCGCCAGCAGCTTGGGCAGGGAGACTTTCGACAATGAGCAGTTCTTC
NA	TRBV15	NA	TRBJ2-2	CATSIWTLTGGELFF	TGTGCCACCAGCATTTGGACGCTTACAGGGGGGGAGCTGTTTTTT
NA	TRBV19	TRBD2	TRBJ2-3	CASSRGGLGTDTQYF	TGTGCCAGTAGTAGGGGGGGTTTGGGTACAGATACGCAGTATTTT
NA	TRBV2	TRBD1	TRBJ1-1	CASSEKIRQGTEAFF	TGTGCCAGCAGTGAAAAAATAAGACAGGGGACTGAAGCTTTCTTT
NA	TRBV7-9	TRBD1	TRBJ2-7	CASSWTGGTYEQYF	TGTGCCAGCAGCTGGACAGGGGGTACCTACGAGCAGTACTTC